Listed here are 22 T cell receptor beta chains from one sample, sequenced in a study of control samples from healthy donors and cancer patients. TCRdb's copy holds only in-frame clones and misses some; the assay was immunoSEQ multiplex PCR. Among over 120,000 clones listed, 91% were seen once. The sequencing sample was made of blood. The receptor set was obtained from a man aged 30-40 years in good health.

This chain uses TRBV19 with TRBJ1-1; D gene ambiguous. V lost 1 base, J lost 6 bases, and 6 bases lay in between. Germline CDR1 is LNHDA and CDR2 is SQIVND (reference sequence). This CDR3 contains 12 residues. The CDR3 DNA reads as TGTGCCAGTAGTATAGGCGGGTCTGAAGCTTTCTTT. This codes for CASSIGGSEAFF.

The chain combines TRBV6-6 with TRBJ1-2; 8 positions match TRBD1. V lost 2 bases, J lost 6 bases, and 8 bases stayed unmatched. The CDR3 totals 15 residues. The germline gives CDR1 MNHNY, CDR2 SVGAGI (reference sequence). CDR3: CASSYQPTGVDGYTF. CDR3 coding DNA: TGTGCCAGCAGTTACCAACCGACAGGGGTTGATGGCTACACCTTC.

This chain joins TRBV6-5 and TRBJ2-1; D remains ambiguous. Between the trimmed V and J ends, which lost 0 bases and 7 bases, there was a span of 4 bases. This CDR3 has 12 amino acids. Germline CDR1 and CDR2: MNHEY and SVGAGI. CDR3 nucleotide sequence: TGTGCCAGCAGTTACTCGAGAAATGAGCAGTTCTTC. Residues: CASSYSRNEQFF.

The chain uses TRBV9 and TRBJ1-4; D is unresolved. V lost 3 bases and J 4 bases, leaving 10 bases between the germline ends. The CDR3 length is 14 residues. Germline CDR1 SGDLS, CDR2 YYNGEE. In DNA form, the CDR3 reads TGTGCCAGCAGCGCCAGCCGAATTAATGAAAAACTGTTTTTT. Residues: CASSASRINEKLFF.

The chain employs TRBV3-1 (or the pseudogene TRBV3-2) and TRBJ2-1; D call uncertain. Germline-derived CDR1 and CDR2 are LGHDT and YNNKEL (reference sequence). The V and J ends lost 4 bases and 4 bases respectively, with 5 bases between them. This CDR3 spans 12 amino acids. This CDR3 reads CASSPSYNEQFF. The CDR3 nucleotides read TGTGCCAGCAGCCCCTCATACAATGAGCAGTTCTTC.

V is TRBV15 and J is TRBJ1-1; D is unclear. Germline assignment: CDR1 LNHNV and CDR2 YYDKDF (reference sequence). V lost 1 base, J lost 1 base, and 7 bases lay in between. The CDR3 sequence is 14 residues long. The DNA of the CDR3 is TGTGCCACCAGCAGAGGTAACTCGAACACTGAAGCTTTCTTT. As protein: CATSRGNSNTEAFF.

This clone was observed once. The chain employs TRBV6-6 and TRBJ1-5; 7 bases are a match to TRBD1. Germline values: CDR1 MNHNY, CDR2 SVGAGI (reference sequence). CDR3 length equals 15 residues. V gave up 7 bases and J gave up 3 bases; unmatched junction bases: 9. CDR3 DNA: TGTGCCAGCATCACCCAGGGGGATCCCAATCAGCCCCAGCATTTT. Residues: CASITQGDPNQPQHF.

The chain links TRBV27 to TRBJ1-5; possible D gene TRBD1, 5 bases. There are 14 residues in the CDR3. The germline CDR1 and CDR2 sequences are MNHEY and SMNVEV (reference sequence). V lost 3 bases and J lost 4, with 10 bases in between. The CDR3 loop is CASSFRGGNQPQHF. DNA of the CDR3: TGTGCCAGCAGTTTCCGGGGGGGTAATCAGCCCCAGCATTTT.

The genes are TRBV14 and TRBJ2-7, with D tentatively TRBD2 (5 bases). This CDR3 region has 14 residues. The germline CDR1 and CDR2 sequences are SGHDN and FVKESK. V lost 3 bases and J 2 bases, leaving 11 bases between the germline ends. The CDR3 DNA sequence: TGTGCCAGCAGCCAGGACTTCGGGGCCTACGAGCAGTACTTC. Translation gives CASSQDFGAYEQYF.

The chain is built from TRBV6-5 and TRBJ2-1; 9 positions match TRBD1. Germline CDR1 reads MNHEY; CDR2 reads SVGAGI. There are 14 residues in the CDR3. Germline trimming cut 7 bases from V and 2 bases from J; bases unmatched to any gene: 3. The CDR3 spells CASTGTGTYNEQFF. Here the CDR3 DNA reads TGTGCCAGCACTGGGACAGGGACCTACAATGAGCAGTTCTTC.

For the CDR3, the DNA is TGTGCCAGCAGTTACTCGCTGACCAGCGGGGGGAGCTCCTACGAGCAGTACTTC. Protein product: CASSYSLTSGGSSYEQYF. The chain joins TRBV6-2 or TRBV6-3 to TRBJ2-7, with 9 bases that match TRBD2. The V segment lost 0 bases and the J segment 0 bases; nucleotides outside the gene matches: 9. Germline V gene sequence: CDR1 MNHEY, CDR2 SVGEGT. This CDR3 is built from 18 residues.

The CDR3 coding sequence is TGTGCCAGCAGTTTATATTGGGGGGGGTCTGAAAAACTGTTTTTT. This translates into CASSLYWGGSEKLFF. This chain joins TRBV27 and TRBJ1-4; D perhaps matches TRBD1 (5 bases). This CDR3 comprises 15 residues. The germline CDR1 and CDR2 sequences are MNHEY and SMNVEV (reference sequence). V gave up 1 base and J gave up 7 bases, with 13 bases separating them.

J is TRBJ2-3 and V is TRBV4-1, with D maybe TRBD1 (6 bases). Germline CDR1 MGHRA, CDR2 YSYEKL. The CDR3 is made up of 17 amino acids. Trimming pared 1 base from V and 0 bases from J, leaving 14 bases between. The DNA of the CDR3 is TGCGCCAGCAGCCAAGTTTTGACAGGACCTAGCACAGATACGCAGTATTTT. It encodes CASSQVLTGPSTDTQYF.

Details on this clone: The junction and the germline gene differ at one end; a read error may be behind it. The chain combines TRBV19 with TRBJ1-2, with D unclear. CDR3 length: 14 amino acids. Germline V gene sequence: CDR1 LNHDA, CDR2 SQIVND (reference sequence). The CDR3 DNA follows: TGTGCCAGTAGTGTAGAAAAGAAATCCTATGGCTACACCTTC. Amino acids: CASSVEKKSYGYTF.

The chain carries TRBV27 and TRBJ1-5; D unresolved. V lost 6 bases and J lost 6, with 6 bases in between. Per the germline V gene, CDR1 is MNHEY and CDR2 is SMNVEV (reference sequence). The CDR3 contains 11 residues. CDR3 bases: TGTGCCAGCAGGGTTTGTCAGCCCCAGCATTTT. Residues: CASRVCQPQHF.

The chain joins TRBV19 to TRBJ2-6; D is possibly TRBD1 (5 bases). V lost 8 bases and J 1 base, leaving 9 bases between the germline ends. This CDR3 has 14 residues. The germline V gene has CDR1 LNHDA and CDR2 SQIVND (reference sequence). Written as DNA, the CDR3 is TGTGCCAGTTTCCCAGGGTCTGGGGCCAACGTCCTGACTTTC. Its protein is CASFPGSGANVLTF.

This chain uses TRBV19 with TRBJ2-3; perhaps TRBD2 as D (5 bases). CDR3 length: 15 residues. V was trimmed by 3 bases and J by 2 bases, leaving 12 bases between them. From germline, CDR1 is LNHDA and CDR2 SQIVND (reference sequence). The CDR3, as DNA: TGTGCCAGTAGTATCGGTCGAGGGTACACAGATACGCAGTATTTT. Its translation is CASSIGRGYTDTQYF.

The chain couples TRBV28 to TRBJ1-1, with TRBD1 matching over 8 bases. Unmatched junction bases numbered 3, after V lost 5 bases and J lost 4 bases. The CDR3 contains 13 residues. The germline V gene has CDR1 MDHEN and CDR2 SYDVKM. CDR3 coding DNA: TGTGCCAGCAGTCTACAGGGGGGCACTGAAGCTTTCTTT. Its translation is CASSLQGGTEAFF.

The chain recombines TRBV28 with TRBJ1-1; the match to TRBD1 covers 8 bases. Germline V CDR1 and CDR2: MDHEN, SYDVKM. Trimming at V came to 5 bases and at J to 2 bases, leaving 4 bases not matched to a gene. This CDR3 region has 14 residues. CDR3 sequence: CASSPTGENTEAFF. CDR3 sequence (DNA): TGTGCCAGCAGTCCGACAGGGGAAAACACTGAAGCTTTCTTT.

This clone was observed a single time. The rearrangement joins TRBV29-1 to TRBJ2-3, with TRBD1 as a possible D gene (6 bases). Trimming shortened V by 5 bases and J by 5 bases, and 14 bases separated the two germline ends. The V gene's germline CDR1 is SQVTM and CDR2 ANQGSEA. The CDR3 covers 13 residues. CDR3 region: CSVRGGIEDTQYF. In DNA form, the CDR3 reads TGCAGCGTTAGAGGGGGTATAGAAGATACGCAGTATTTT.

V gene TRBV25-1 combines with J gene TRBJ1-2; D call uncertain. With 3 bases removed from V and 1 base from J, the gap between germline ends came to 9 bases. Germline lookup yields CDR1 MGHDK and CDR2 SYGVNS. The CDR3 has 14 residues. The CDR3 sequence: CASSEVTYNYGYTF. The CDR3 DNA reads as TGTGCCAGCAGTGAGGTCACCTATAACTATGGCTACACCTTC.

This chain links TRBV27 with TRBJ1-1; TRBD1 matches at 8 bases. This CDR3 comprises 14 residues. The V segment lost 6 bases and the J segment 1 base; nucleotides outside the gene matches: 4. CDR1 and CDR2 from the germline V gene are MNHEY and SMNVEV (reference sequence). CDR3 sequence reads: CASRLGQGNTEAFF. CDR3 nucleotides: TGTGCCAGCAGACTTGGACAGGGGAACACTGAAGCTTTCTTT.